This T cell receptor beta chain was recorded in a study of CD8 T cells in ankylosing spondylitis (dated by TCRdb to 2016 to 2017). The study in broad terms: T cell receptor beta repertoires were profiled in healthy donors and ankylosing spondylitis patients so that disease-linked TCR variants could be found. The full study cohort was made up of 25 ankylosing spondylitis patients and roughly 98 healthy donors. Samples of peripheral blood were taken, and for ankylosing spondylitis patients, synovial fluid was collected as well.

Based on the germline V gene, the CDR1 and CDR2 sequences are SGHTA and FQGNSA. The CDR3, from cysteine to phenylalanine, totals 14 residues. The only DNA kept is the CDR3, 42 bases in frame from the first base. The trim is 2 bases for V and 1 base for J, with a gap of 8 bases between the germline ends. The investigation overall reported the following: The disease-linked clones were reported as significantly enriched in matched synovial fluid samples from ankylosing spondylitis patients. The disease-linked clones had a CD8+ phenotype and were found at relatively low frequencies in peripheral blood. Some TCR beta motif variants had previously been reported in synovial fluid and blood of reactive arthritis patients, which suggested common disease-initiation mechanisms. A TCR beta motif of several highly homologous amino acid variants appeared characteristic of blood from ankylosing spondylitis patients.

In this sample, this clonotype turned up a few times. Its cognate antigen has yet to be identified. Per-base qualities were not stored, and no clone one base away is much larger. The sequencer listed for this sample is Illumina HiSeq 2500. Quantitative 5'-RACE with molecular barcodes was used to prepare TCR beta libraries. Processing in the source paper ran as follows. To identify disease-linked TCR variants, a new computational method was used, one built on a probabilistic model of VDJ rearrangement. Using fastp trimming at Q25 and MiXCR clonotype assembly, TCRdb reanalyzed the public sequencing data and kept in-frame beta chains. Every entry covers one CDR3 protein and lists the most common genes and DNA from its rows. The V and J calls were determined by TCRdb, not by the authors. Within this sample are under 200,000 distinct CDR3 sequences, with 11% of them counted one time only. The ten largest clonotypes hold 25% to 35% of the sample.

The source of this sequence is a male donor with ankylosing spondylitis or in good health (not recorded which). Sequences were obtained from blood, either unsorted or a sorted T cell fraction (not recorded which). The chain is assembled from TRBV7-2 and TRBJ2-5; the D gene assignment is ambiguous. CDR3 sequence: CASSLSNSQETQYF. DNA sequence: TGTGCCAGCAGCTTATCAAACTCCCAAGAGACCCAGTACTTC.